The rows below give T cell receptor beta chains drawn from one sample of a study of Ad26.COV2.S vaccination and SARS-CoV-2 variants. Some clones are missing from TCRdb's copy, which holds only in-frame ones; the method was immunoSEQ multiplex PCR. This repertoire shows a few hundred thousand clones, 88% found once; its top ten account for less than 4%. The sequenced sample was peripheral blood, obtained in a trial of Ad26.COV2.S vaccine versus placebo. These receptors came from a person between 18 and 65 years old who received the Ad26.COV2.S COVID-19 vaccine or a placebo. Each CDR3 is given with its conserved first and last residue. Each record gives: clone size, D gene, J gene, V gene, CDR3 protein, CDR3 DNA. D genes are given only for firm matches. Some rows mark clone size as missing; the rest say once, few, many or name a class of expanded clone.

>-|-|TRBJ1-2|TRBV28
CASSSRTAPYYGYTF
TGTGCCAGCAGTTCGAGGACGGCTCCCTACTATGGCTACACCTTC
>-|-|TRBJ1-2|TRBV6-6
CASSPPAWGDGYTF
TGTGCCAGCAGTCCTCCGGCGTGGGGGGATGGCTACACCTTC
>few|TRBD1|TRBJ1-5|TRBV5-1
CASSLVPGQGQPQHF
TGCGCCAGCAGCCTAGTCCCGGGACAGGGTCAGCCCCAGCATTTT
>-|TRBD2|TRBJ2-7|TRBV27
CASSSMVERGNYEQYF
TGTGCCAGCAGTTCCATGGTCGAGCGGGGGAACTACGAGCAGTACTTC
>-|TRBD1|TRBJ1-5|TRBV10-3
CAISVSLLTGGFNSNQPQHF
TGTGCCATCAGTGTATCTCTTCTCACAGGGGGCTTCAATAGCAATCAGCCCCAGCATTTT
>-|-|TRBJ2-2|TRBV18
CASSRGVTGELFF
TGTGCCAGCTCACGTGGGGTCACCGGGGAGCTGTTTTTT
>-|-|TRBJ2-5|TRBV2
CASSVGGRETQYF
TGTGCCAGCAGTGTAGGGGGGAGAGAGACCCAGTACTTC
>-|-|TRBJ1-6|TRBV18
CASSIDRDTNSPLHF
TGTGCCAGCTCAATTGACCGGGACACCAATTCACCCCTCCACTTT
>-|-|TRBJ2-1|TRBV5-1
CASRLSWDGFSYNEQFF
TGCGCCAGCAGGTTGTCTTGGGACGGATTCTCCTACAATGAGCAGTTCTTC
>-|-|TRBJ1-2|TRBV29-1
CSARSGGDYGYTF
TGCAGCGCCCGGTCCGGGGGGGACTATGGCTACACCTTC
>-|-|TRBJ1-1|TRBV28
CASSSGYTEAFF
TGTGCCAGCAGTTCTGGCTACACTGAAGCTTTCTTT